This T cell receptor (beta chain) was captured by sequencing in a study of T cell repertoires in cytomegalovirus infection (dated by TCRdb to about 2019). Background on the whole study: The HLA type of each donor mattered for the analysis, because public TCR beta signatures pointed to carriage of CMV infection along with the matching HLA type. What the research found in general, with its limitations: Cumulative frequency of public TCR beta family members discriminated carriers of CMV infection plus the relevant HLA type in this cohort and an independent 352-donor cohort. The ex vivo response was dominated by HLA-C-restricted CMV-specific TCR beta clonotypes, which also provided the single most frequent clonotype in two of eight donors.

The germline V gene yields SQVTM for CDR1 and ANQGSEA for CDR2. Including cysteine and phenylalanine, the CDR3 has 11 amino acids. Only the CDR3 region is kept as DNA, spanning 33 bases read in frame from base 1. Deletion took 7 bases off V and 8 bases off J, with a span of 14 bases between the germline ends. For sequencing, an Illumina HiSeq 1500 was employed. TCRdb trimmed public reads at Q25 via fastp, called clones via MiXCR and kept in-frame beta chains. Records with the same CDR3 protein are collapsed into one entry carrying the most frequent genes and DNA. The sample table lists approximately 140,000 distinct CDR3 sequences, 7.5% to 9% of them with a count of one. Together, the top ten hold 10% of the sample. This clonotype was seen many times. Its target antigen remains unknown. Qualities for individual bases were not recorded, and no much larger clone is one base off.

The receptor's source is a human donor in good health (CMV status not recorded). Some clones in this sample may be carry-over from other donors' samples. Recombination joined TRBV29-1 with TRBJ1-1; no D gene is confidently identified. Sequenced sample: PBMCs. The nucleotides read TGCAGCGCCAGGCTTCGCGGGGAAGCTTTCTTT. Protein translation: CSARLRGEAFF.